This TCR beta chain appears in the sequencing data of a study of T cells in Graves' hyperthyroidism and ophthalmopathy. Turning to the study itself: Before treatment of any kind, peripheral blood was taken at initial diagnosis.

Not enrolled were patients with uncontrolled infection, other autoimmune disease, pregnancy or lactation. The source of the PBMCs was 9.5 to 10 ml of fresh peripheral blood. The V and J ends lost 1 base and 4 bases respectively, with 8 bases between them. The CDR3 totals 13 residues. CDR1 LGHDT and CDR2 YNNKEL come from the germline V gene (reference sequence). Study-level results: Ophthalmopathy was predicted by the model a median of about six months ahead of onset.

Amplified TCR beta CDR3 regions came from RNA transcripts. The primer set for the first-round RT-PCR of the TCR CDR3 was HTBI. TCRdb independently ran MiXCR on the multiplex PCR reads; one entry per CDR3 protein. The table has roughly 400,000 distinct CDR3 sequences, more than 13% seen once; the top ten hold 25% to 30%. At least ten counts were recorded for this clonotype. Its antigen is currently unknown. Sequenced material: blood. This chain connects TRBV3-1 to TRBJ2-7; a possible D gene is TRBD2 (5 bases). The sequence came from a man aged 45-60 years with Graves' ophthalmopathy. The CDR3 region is CASSQVLGYEQYF. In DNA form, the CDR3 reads TGTGCCAGCAGCCAAGTACTAGGGTACGAGCAGTACTTC.